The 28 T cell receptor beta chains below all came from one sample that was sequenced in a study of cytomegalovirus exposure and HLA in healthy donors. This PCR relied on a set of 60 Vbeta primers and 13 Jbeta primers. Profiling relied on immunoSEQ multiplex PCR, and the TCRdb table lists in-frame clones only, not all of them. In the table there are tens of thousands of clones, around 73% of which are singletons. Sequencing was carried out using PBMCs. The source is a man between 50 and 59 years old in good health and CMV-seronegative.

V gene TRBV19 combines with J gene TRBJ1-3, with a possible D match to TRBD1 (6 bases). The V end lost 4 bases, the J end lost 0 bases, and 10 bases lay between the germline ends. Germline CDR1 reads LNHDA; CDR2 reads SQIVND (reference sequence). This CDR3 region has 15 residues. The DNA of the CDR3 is TGTGCCAGTAGTACGGACAGTTTCTCTGGAAACACCATATATTTT. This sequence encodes CASSTDSFSGNTIYF.

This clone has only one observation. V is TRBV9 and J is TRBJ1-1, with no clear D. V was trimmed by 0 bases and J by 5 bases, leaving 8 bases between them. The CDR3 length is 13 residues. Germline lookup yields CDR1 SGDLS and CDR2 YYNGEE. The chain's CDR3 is CASSVEGRTEAFF. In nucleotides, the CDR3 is TGTGCCAGCAGCGTAGAAGGGAGAACTGAAGCTTTCTTT.

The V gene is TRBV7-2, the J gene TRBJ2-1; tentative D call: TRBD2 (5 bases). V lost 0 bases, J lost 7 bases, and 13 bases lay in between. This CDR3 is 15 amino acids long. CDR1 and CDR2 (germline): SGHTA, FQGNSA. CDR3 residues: CASSLAPSKRNEQFF. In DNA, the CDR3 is TGTGCCAGCAGCTTAGCGCCCTCGAAGCGGAATGAGCAGTTCTTC.

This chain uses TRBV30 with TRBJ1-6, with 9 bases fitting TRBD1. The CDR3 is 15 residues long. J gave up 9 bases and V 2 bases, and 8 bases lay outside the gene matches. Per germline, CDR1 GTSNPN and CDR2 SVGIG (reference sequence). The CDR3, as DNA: TGTGCCTGGAGTACGACAGGGGGTAGGCTTTCACCCCTCCACTTT. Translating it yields CAWSTTGGRLSPLHF. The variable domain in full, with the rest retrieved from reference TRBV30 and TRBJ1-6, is SQTIHQWPATLVQPVGSPLSLECTVEGTSNPNLYWYRQAAGRGLQLLFYSVGIGQISSEVPQNLSASRPQDRQFILSSKKLLLSDSGFYLCAWSTTGGRLSPLHFGNGTRLTVT.

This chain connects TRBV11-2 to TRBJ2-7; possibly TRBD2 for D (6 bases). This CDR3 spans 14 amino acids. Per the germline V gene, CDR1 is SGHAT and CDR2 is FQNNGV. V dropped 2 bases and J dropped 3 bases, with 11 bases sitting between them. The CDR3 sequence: CASSLTWGDYEQYF. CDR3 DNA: TGTGCCAGCAGCTTAACTTGGGGGGACTACGAGCAGTACTTC.

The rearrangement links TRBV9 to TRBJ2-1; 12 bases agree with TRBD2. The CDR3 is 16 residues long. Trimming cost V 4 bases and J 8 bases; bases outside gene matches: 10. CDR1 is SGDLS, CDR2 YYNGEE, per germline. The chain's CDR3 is CASSIQRTSGVDEQFF. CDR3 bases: TGTGCCAGCAGCATCCAAAGGACTAGCGGGGTAGATGAGCAGTTCTTC.

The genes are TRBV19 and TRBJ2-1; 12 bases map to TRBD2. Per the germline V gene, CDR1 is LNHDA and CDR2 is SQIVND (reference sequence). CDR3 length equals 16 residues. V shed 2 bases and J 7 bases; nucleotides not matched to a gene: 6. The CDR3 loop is CASSILAGGVRNEQFF. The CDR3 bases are TGTGCCAGTAGTATACTAGCGGGGGGGGTGAGGAATGAGCAGTTCTTC.

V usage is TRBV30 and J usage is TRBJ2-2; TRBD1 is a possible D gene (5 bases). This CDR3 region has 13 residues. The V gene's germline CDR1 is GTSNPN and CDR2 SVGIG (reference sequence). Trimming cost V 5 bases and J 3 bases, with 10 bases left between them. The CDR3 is CAWYRFYTGELFF. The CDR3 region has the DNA TGTGCCTGGTACAGGTTTTACACCGGGGAGCTGTTTTTT.

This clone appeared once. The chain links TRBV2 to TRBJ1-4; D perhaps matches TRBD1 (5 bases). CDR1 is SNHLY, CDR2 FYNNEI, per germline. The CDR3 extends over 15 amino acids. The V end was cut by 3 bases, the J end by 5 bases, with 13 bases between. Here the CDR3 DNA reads TGTGCCAGCAGTGATTCGGTAGCAGGGAATGAAAAACTGTTTTTT. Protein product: CASSDSVAGNEKLFF.

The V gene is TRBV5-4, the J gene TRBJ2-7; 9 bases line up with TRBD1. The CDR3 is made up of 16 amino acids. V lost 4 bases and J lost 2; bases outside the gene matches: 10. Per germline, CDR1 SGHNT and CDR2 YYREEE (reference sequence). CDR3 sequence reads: CASSPGPGQGAYEQYF. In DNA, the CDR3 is TGTGCCAGCAGCCCCGGACCGGGACAGGGAGCCTACGAGCAGTACTTC.

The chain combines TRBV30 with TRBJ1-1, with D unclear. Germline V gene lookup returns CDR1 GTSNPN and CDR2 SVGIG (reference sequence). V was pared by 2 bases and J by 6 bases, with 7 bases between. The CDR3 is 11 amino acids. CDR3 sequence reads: CAWSPEAEAFF. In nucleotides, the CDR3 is TGTGCCTGGAGTCCGGAGGCTGAAGCTTTCTTT.

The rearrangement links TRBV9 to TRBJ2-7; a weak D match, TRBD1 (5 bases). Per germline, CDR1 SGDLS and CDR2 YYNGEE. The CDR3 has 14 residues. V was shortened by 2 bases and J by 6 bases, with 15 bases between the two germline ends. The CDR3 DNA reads TGTGCCAGCAGCGTCCAGGGTAGCATCTCCGAGCAGTACTTC. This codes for CASSVQGSISEQYF.

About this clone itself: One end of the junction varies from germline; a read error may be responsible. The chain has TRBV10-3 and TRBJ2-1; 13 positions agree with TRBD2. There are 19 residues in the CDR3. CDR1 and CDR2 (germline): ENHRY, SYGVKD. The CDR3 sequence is CAISDTSGLAGAWYNEQLF. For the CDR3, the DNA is TGTGCCATCAGTGACACCTCCGGACTAGCGGGGGCGTGGTACAATGAGCAGCTCTTC.

CDR3 nucleotides: TGTGCCAGCAGACTGACAGGGTACACTGAAGCTTTCTTT. It translates to CASRLTGYTEAFF. This chain connects TRBV6-5 to TRBJ1-1; 7 positions match TRBD1. Germline assignment: CDR1 MNHEY and CDR2 SVGAGI. This CDR3 comprises 13 residues. Trimming took 6 bases from V and 3 from J; bases not matched to a gene: 4.

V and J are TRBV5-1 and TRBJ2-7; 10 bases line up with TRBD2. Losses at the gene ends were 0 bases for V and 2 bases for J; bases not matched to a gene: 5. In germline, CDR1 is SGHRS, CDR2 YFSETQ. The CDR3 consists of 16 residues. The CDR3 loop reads CASSLESSGGTYEQYF. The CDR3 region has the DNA TGCGCCAGCAGCTTGGAAAGTAGCGGGGGGACCTACGAGCAGTACTTC. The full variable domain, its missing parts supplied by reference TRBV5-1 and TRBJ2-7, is KAGVTQTPRYLIKTRGQQVTLSCSPISGHRSVSWYQQTPGQGLQFLFEYFSETQRNKGNFPGRFSGRQFSNSRSEMNVSTLELGDSALYLCASSLESSGGTYEQYFGPGTRLTVT.

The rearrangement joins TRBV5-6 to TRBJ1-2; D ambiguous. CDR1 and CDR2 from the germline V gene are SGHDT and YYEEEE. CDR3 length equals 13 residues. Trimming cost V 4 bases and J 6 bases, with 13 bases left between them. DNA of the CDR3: TGTGCCAGCAGCCCTCCGCGGAGTAATGGCTACACCTTC. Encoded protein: CASSPPRSNGYTF.

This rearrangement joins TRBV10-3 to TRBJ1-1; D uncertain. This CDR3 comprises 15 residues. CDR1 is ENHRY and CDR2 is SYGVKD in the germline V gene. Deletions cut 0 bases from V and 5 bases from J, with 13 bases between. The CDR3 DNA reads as TGTGCCATCAGTGAGTCGAGATTGGCGGGGACTGAAGCTTTCTTT. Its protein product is CAISESRLAGTEAFF.

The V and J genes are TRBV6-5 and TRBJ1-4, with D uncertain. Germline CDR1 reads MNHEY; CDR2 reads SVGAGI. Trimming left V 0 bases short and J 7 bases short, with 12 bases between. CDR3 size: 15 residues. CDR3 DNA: TGTGCCAGCAGTTACTCCGGTTCTGCCGGTGAAAAACTGTTTTTT. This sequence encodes CASSYSGSAGEKLFF.

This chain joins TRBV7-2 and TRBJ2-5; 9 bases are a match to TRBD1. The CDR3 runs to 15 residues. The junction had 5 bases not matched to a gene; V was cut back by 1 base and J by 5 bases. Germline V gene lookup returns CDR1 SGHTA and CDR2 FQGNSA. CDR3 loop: CASSLGDREVETQYF. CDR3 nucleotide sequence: TGTGCCAGCAGCTTAGGGGACAGGGAGGTGGAGACCCAGTACTTC.

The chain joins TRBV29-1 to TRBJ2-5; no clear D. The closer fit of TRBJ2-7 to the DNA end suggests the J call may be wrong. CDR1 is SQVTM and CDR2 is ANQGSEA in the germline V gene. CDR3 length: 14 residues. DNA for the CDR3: TGCAGCGTTGAATGGGCGGACGGTGACTACGAGCAGTACTTC. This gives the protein CSVEWADGDYEQYF.

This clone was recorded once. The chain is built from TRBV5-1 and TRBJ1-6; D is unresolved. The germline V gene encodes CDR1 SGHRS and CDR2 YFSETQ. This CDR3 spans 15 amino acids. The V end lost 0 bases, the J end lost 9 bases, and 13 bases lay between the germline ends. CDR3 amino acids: CASSLDTPESSPLHF. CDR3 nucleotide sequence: TGCGCCAGCAGCTTGGACACGCCGGAGAGTTCACCCCTCCACTTT.

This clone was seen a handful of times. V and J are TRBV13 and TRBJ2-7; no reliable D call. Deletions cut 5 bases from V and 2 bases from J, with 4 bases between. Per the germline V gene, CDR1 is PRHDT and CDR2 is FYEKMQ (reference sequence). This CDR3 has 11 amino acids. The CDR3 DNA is TGTGCCAGCAGCCGGGCCTACGAGCAGTACTTC. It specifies CASSRAYEQYF.

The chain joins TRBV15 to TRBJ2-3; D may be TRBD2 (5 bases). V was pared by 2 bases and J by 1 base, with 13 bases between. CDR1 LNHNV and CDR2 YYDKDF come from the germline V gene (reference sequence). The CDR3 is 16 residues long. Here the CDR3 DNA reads TGTGCCACCAGCAGAAGTGGACTGGGCCGCACAGATACGCAGTATTTT. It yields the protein CATSRSGLGRTDTQYF.

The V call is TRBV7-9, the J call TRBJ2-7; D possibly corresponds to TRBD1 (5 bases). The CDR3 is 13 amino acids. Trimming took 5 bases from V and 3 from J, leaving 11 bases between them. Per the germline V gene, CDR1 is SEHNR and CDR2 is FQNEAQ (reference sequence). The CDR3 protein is CASSTSDSYEQYF. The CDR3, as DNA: TGTGCCAGCAGCACGAGTGACAGCTACGAGCAGTACTTC.

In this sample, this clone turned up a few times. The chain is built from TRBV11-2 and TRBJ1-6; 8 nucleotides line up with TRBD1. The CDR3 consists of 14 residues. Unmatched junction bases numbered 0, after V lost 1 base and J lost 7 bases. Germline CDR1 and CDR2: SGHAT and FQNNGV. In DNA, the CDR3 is TGTGCCAGCAGCTTAGGACAGGGGAATTCACCCCTCCACTTT. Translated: CASSLGQGNSPLHF. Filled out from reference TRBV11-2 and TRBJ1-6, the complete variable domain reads EAGVAQSPRYKIIEKRQSVAFWCNPISGHATLYWYQQILGQGPKLLIQFQNNGVVDDSQLPKDRFSAERLKGVDSTLKIQPAKLEDSAVYLCASSLGQGNSPLHFGNGTRLTVT.

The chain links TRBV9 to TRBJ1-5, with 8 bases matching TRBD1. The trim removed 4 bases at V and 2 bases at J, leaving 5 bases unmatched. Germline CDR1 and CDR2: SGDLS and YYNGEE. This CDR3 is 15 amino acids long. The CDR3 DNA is TGTGCCAGCAGCCATGGACAGGGCGGCAATCAGCCCCAGCATTTT. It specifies CASSHGQGGNQPQHF.

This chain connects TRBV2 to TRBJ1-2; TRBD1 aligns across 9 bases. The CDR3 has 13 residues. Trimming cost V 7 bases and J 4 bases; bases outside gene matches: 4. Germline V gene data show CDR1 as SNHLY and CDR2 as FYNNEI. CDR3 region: CASNPTGGYGYTF. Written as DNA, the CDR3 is TGTGCCAGCAATCCGACAGGGGGCTATGGCTACACCTTC.

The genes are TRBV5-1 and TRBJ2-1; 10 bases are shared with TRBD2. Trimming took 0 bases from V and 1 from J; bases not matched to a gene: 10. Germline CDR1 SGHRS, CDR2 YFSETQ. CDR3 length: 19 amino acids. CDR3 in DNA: TGCGCCAGCAGCTTGGAGGCTAGCGGGGGCCGCAGGTCCTACAATGAGCAGTTCTTC. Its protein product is CASSLEASGGRRSYNEQFF.